This TCR beta chain was captured in a study of cytomegalovirus exposure and HLA in healthy donors. The data were produced by immunoSEQ multiplex PCR, yet TCRdb's version contains in-frame clones alone and is incomplete. The sample comprises roughly 70,000 clones, roughly 95% of which are singletons, and 3.3% rests with the top ten. The V gene lost 0 bases and the J gene lost 1 base, with 15 bases spanning the gap. The germline gives CDR1 ENHRY, CDR2 SYGVKD. The CDR3 is 17 amino acids. This chain uses TRBV10-3 with TRBJ1-2; D uncertain. The source is a man aged 18 to 30 in good health and CMV-seronegative. Source material: PBMCs. The CDR3 nucleotides read TGTGCCATCAGTGAGTCGAGGGCGAACCCTATTAACTATGGCTACACCTTC. Translation: CAISESRANPINYGYTF.